This TCR beta chain was sequenced for a study of blood T cell repertoires in COVID-19. Study-wide background: The United States, Italy and Spain supplied acute and convalescent COVID-19 samples.

Per germline, CDR1 KGHSH and CDR2 LQKENI. V lost 4 bases and J 6 bases, leaving 7 bases between the germline ends. The CDR3 is 12 residues long. Comments on this clone: Other DNA sequences of this sample code for an identical CDR3.

Original processing notes: Counts of nucleated cells, estimated from reference gene primer amplification, were obtained. Assay used: immunoSEQ multiplex PCR; TCRdb lists only in-frame clones, some missing. D and trimming were read from the DNA, whereas the V and J calls and clone size are those reported in that table. The sample records around 300,000 clones, 80% to 90% being singletons. The clonotype comes from a man in his thirties or forties who had recovered from COVID-19. The source material was PBMCs or T cells enriched from blood (not recorded which). The chain joins TRBV18 to TRBJ1-5; D is uncertain. The CDR3: CASSLGSQPQHF. The DNA for the CDR3 is TGTGCCAGCTCACTTGGGAGTCAGCCCCAGCATTTT.